Listed below are T cell receptor beta chains from one sample, sequenced in a study of blood T cell repertoires in COVID-19. The data were produced by immunoSEQ multiplex PCR, yet TCRdb's version contains in-frame clones alone and is incomplete. Of approximately 210,000 clones in the sample, about nine tenths are singletons; the top ten hold about 2.2%. The sequenced sample consisted of peripheral blood. These receptor sequences come from a man aged 30-40 years who had recovered from COVID-19. Both conserved end residues are part of each CDR3. A D gene is named only where the DNA matches it firmly. Clone size is given for some rows only: seen once, a few or many times, or a class if the clone is expanded.

DNA	CDR3	V	J	size	D
TGTGCCAGTACCCCTGCGGGGGTAAGCAATCAGCCCCAGCATTTT	CASTPAGVSNQPQHF	TRBV28	TRBJ1-5	once	.
TGTGCCAGCAGATATTTCGGCAACAGCCTTTCTAACTATGGCTACACCTTC	CASRYFGNSLSNYGYTF	TRBV5-6	TRBJ1-2	.	.
TGTGCCAGTAGGCGGACAGGGGGCCTTAGGACTAATGAAAAACTGTTTTTT	CASRRTGGLRTNEKLFF	TRBV19	TRBJ1-4	.	TRBD1
TGTGCCAGCTCACCACCGGACAGCTCAACTAATGAAAAACTGTTTTTT	CASSPPDSSTNEKLFF	TRBV18	TRBJ1-4	once	.
TGTGCCAGCAGCCAAGTGGCGGGGGCCTACACCGGGGAGCTGTTTTTT	CASSQVAGAYTGELFF	TRBV14	TRBJ2-2	.	.
TGTGCCAGCAGTTACTCGGGAGGGGTAGATACGCAGTATTTT	CASSYSGGVDTQYF	TRBV6-5	TRBJ2-3	.	TRBD2
TGTGCCAGTAGTACCGGGACAGGGCTTAGCGAGACCCAGTACTTC	CASSTGTGLSETQYF	TRBV19	TRBJ2-5	.	TRBD1
TGTGCCAGTAGTATTTTTCGAACAGCCAATCAGCCCCAGCATTTT	CASSIFRTANQPQHF	TRBV19	TRBJ1-5	.	.
TGTGCCAGCACCACGTCGGGACAGGGAGTCGGGGAGCTGTTTTTT	CASTTSGQGVGELFF	TRBV4-2	TRBJ2-2	few	TRBD1
TGTGCCAGCAGTTTATGGGCTGGGGCCGTCACTGAAGCTTTCTTT	CASSLWAGAVTEAFF	TRBV27	TRBJ1-1	.	.
TGTGCCAGCAGCGAAGGGACAGGGTCCCTGCGAGCTTTCTTT	CASSEGTGSLRAFF	TRBV7-9	TRBJ1-1	.	TRBD1
TGTGCCAGTAGTATCCGTCCCGGGACAGGGAATCAGCCCCAGCATTTT	CASSIRPGTGNQPQHF	TRBV19	TRBJ1-5	.	TRBD1
TGTGCTAGTGGTTTAACAGGGAATCAGCCCCAGCATTTT	CASGLTGNQPQHF	TRBV12-5	TRBJ1-5	once	.
TGCAGCGTTGAGACAGGGAACAATGAGCAGTTCTTC	CSVETGNNEQFF	TRBV29-1	TRBJ2-1	.	TRBD1
TGTGCCACCAGCAGAGATCACCCAGGGCTAGACACTGAAGCTTTCTTT	CATSRDHPGLDTEAFF	TRBV15	TRBJ1-1	.	.
TGTGCCAGCAGCCCGGGGACAGGGGGGTTCGAGACCCAGTACTTC	CASSPGTGGFETQYF	TRBV7-8	TRBJ2-5	.	TRBD1
TGTGCCACTTTACGGGTGGAGACCCAGTACTTC	CATLRVETQYF	TRBV6-5	TRBJ2-5	.	.
TGTGCCAGCAGCTTTCTGGGAGGGGGGACAGATACGCAGTATTTT	CASSFLGGGTDTQYF	TRBV11-2	TRBJ2-3	once	.
TGTGCCAGCAGCCCCCGGGTCGCCGGGGAGCTGTTTTTT	CASSPRVAGELFF	TRBV3-1/TRBV3-2	TRBJ2-2	once	.
TGTGCCAGCAGCCGAGAATGGACACTTTACGAGCAGTACTTC	CASSREWTLYEQYF	TRBV11-2	TRBJ2-7	.	.
TGTGCCAGCAGCCGGAGTGGGACTAGCGGGGGCACAGATACGCAGTATTTT	CASSRSGTSGGTDTQYF	TRBV5-4	TRBJ2-3	.	TRBD2
TGTGCCACCAGCCCAACCTACACAGGGAGCTACACCTTC	CATSPTYTGSYTF	TRBV15	TRBJ1-2	.	.
TGTGCCAGCAGTGCAGGACAGGGGGCGTTCCACGAGCAGTACTTC	CASSAGQGAFHEQYF	TRBV25-1	TRBJ2-7	.	TRBD1
TGTGCCAGCAGCTCTTTAGCCGGACAGGGGGCGGACTATGGCTACACCTTC	CASSSLAGQGADYGYTF	TRBV7-9	TRBJ1-2	.	TRBD1
TGTGCCAGCGGATCGACAGCTCTGAACACTGAAGCTTTCTTT	CASGSTALNTEAFF	TRBV7-2	TRBJ1-1	.	.
TGTGCCGCCGGTTATAATTCACCCCTCCACTTT	CAAGYNSPLHF	TRBV27	TRBJ1-6	.	.
TGTGCCAGCAGTTTCGGAGGGTTCGATGAGCAGTTCTTC	CASSFGGFDEQFF	TRBV27	TRBJ2-1	.	.
TGTGCCAGCAGTTACTCGTGGAGACAGGAACTGTTTTTT	CASSYSWRQELFF	TRBV6-2/TRBV6-3	TRBJ1-4	.	.
TGTGCTAGGGGACACATCAGGGACCCGACTGAAGCTTTCTTT	CARGHIRDPTEAFF	TRBV12-5	TRBJ1-1	.	.
TGCAGCGTTGCCGGACAGGGGGCTAAAGCTTTCTTT	CSVAGQGAKAFF	TRBV29-1	TRBJ1-1	.	TRBD1
TGTGCCAGCAGCCAAGGGGAGTTGAACACTGAAGCTTTCTTT	CASSQGELNTEAFF	TRBV3-1/TRBV3-2	TRBJ1-1	.	.
TGTGCCAGCAGTTTGCCTCTGGCAGAAGCTTTCTTT	CASSLPLAEAFF	TRBV12-3/TRBV12-4	TRBJ1-1	once	.
TGCGCCAGCAGCCACCCCGCTGTTAGCGGGGGGTTGAGGGGGGAGACCCAGTACTTC	CASSHPAVSGGLRGETQYF	TRBV4-1	TRBJ2-5	.	TRBD2
TGTGCCAGCAGCCCACTCACCTCCGGGACAGGGGTTGAGCAGTACTTC	CASSPLTSGTGVEQYF	TRBV7-9	TRBJ2-7	.	TRBD1
TGTGCCAGTAGTGGGGGGGCCGGGGAGCTGTTTTTT	CASSGGAGELFF	TRBV19	TRBJ2-2	.	TRBD2
TGTGCCAGCTCACCGAACGACCGACCAGGGGAGACCCAGTACTTC	CASSPNDRPGETQYF	TRBV18	TRBJ2-5	once	.
TGCGCCAGCAGCCCAGTGGCAGGGTTCAATCAGCCCCAGCATTTT	CASSPVAGFNQPQHF	TRBV5-1	TRBJ1-5	few	.
TGTGCCAGCAGCCCTCTAGCGGGGCCCACTGTGCAGTTCTTC	CASSPLAGPTVQFF	TRBV3-1/TRBV3-2	TRBJ2-1	.	TRBD2
TGTGCCAGCAGCTTAGTTGCGGGGCGGGAGACCCAGTACTTC	CASSLVAGRETQYF	TRBV7-7	TRBJ2-5	.	.
TGTGCCAGCAGCCTCAGGGGTGGGGCCAACGTCCTGACTTTC	CASSLRGGANVLTF	TRBV9	TRBJ2-6	.	.
TGTGCCAGCAGCGCTCTGTCCGTCCTCTCTGGGGCCAACGTCCTGACTTTC	CASSALSVLSGANVLTF	TRBV9	TRBJ2-6	.	.
TGTGCCAGCAGCGTAGGGAGGGGACCAGGGAACACTGAAGCTTTCTTT	CASSVGRGPGNTEAFF	TRBV9	TRBJ1-1	once	.
TGTGCCATCAGCGGTCAGGGGGCAGGGACCGGGGAGCTGTTTTTT	CAISGQGAGTGELFF	TRBV10-3	TRBJ2-2	few	TRBD1
TGTGCCAGCAGCGTAGCTGTGACAGACACTGAAGCTTTCTTT	CASSVAVTDTEAFF	TRBV9	TRBJ1-1	.	.